The 17 T cell receptor beta chains below all came from one sample that was sequenced in a study of T cell responses to AZD1222 COVID-19 vaccine. Only in-frame clones appear in the TCRdb table, and some are missing; sequencing was by immunoSEQ multiplex PCR. The table records more than 140,000 clones, more than 80% of them present only once. This specimen consisted of peripheral blood, obtained on day 0 of AZD1222 vaccination. The receptors come from an adult in good health.

The V and J genes are TRBV4-1 and TRBJ2-7; D uncertain. V lost 0 bases and J lost 2, with 11 bases in between. Germline lookup yields CDR1 MGHRA and CDR2 YSYEKL. CDR3 length equals 15 residues. The CDR3 nucleotides are TGCGCCAGCAGCCAAGATGGACCCAGCCCCTACGAGCAGTACTTC. This codes for CASSQDGPSPYEQYF.

The chain couples TRBV4-2 to TRBJ2-2, with D perhaps assigned TRBD1 or TRBD2 (5 bases each). V lost 0 bases and J lost 17, with 25 bases in between. Germline V gene sequence: CDR1 LGHNA, CDR2 YNFKEQ. The CDR3 runs 16 residues. The CDR3 DNA sequence: TGTGCCAGCAGCCAAGATACGGCTAAGGGGAGTGAGGGGCTATTTTTT. It yields the protein CASSQDTAKGSEGLFF.

This sequence joins TRBV27 and TRBJ1-5; D uncertain. This CDR3 spans 15 amino acids. Deletions cut 8 bases from V and 0 bases from J, with 14 bases between. Looked up from germline, CDR1 is MNHEY and CDR2 is SMNVEV (reference sequence). This CDR3 is CASGPLGYSNQPQHF. The CDR3 DNA is TGTGCCAGCGGTCCTTTGGGGTATAGCAATCAGCCCCAGCATTTT.

The V and J genes are TRBV4-3 and TRBJ1-5; D gene unclear. The V end was cut by 0 bases, the J end by 1 base, with 4 bases between. The CDR3 length is 14 residues. Germline CDR1 is LGHNA and CDR2 is YSLEER. The CDR3 reads CASSQDLSNQPQHF. The CDR3 DNA reads as TGCGCCAGCAGCCAAGATCTGAGCAATCAGCCCCAGCATTTT.

The genes are TRBV5-1 and TRBJ1-2; TRBD1 might be the D (5 bases). Trimming cost V 4 bases and J 7 bases, with 14 bases left between them. Germline V gene data show CDR1 as SGHRS and CDR2 as YFSETQ. This CDR3 has 13 amino acids. The CDR3 region has the DNA TGCGCCAGCAGCCTGGGACGGGGTTCTGGCTACACCTTC. Amino acid sequence: CASSLGRGSGYTF.

The rearrangement links TRBV7-9 to TRBJ2-5; no reliable D call. The V gene's germline CDR1 is SEHNR and CDR2 FQNEAQ (reference sequence). The CDR3 sequence is 15 residues long. V was pared by 5 bases and J by 4 bases, with 17 bases between. The CDR3 DNA is TGTGCCAGCAGCCCCGGTGTCGTGGGCCCAGAGACCCAGTACTTC. This translates into CASSPGVVGPETQYF.

V is TRBV3-1 (or the pseudogene TRBV3-2) and J is TRBJ2-4; no reliable D call. Trimming took 4 bases from V and 6 from J, leaving 13 bases between them. The CDR3 contains 14 residues. CDR1 LGHDT and CDR2 YNNKEL come from the germline V gene (reference sequence). The CDR3 nucleotides are TGTGCCAGCAGCCTGGGAAAGGCTCTAAACATTCAGTACTTC. Amino acid sequence: CASSLGKALNIQYF.

The chain has TRBV7-9 and TRBJ2-7, with TRBD2 matching over 7 bases. CDR1 and CDR2 (germline): SEHNR, FQNEAQ (reference sequence). The CDR3 loop spans 15 amino acids. The trim removed 5 bases at V and 1 base at J, leaving 8 bases unmatched. For the CDR3, the DNA is TGTGCCAGCAGCCTCGGGAGGATAGGATCCTACGAGCAGTACTTC. Its translation is CASSLGRIGSYEQYF.

The J gene is TRBJ1-2, the V gene TRBV5-1; tentative D call: TRBD1 (5 bases). The CDR3 is made up of 13 amino acids. Germline V gives CDR1 SGHRS, CDR2 YFSETQ. V lost 3 bases to trimming and J lost 2 bases, with 8 bases between them. CDR3 sequence: CASSSTVNYGYTF. CDR3 coding DNA: TGCGCCAGCAGCTCGACAGTGAACTATGGCTACACCTTC.

The chain has TRBV7-8 and TRBJ1-4; tentative D call: TRBD1 (6 bases). The germline CDR1 and CDR2 sequences are SGHVS and FQNEAQ. V was clipped by 2 bases and J by 11 bases, with 21 bases between them. This CDR3 has 16 amino acids. CDR3 DNA: TGTGCCAGCAGCTTAACCCCTCGACTTTCCCAGGGGAAACTGTTTTTT. Amino acids: CASSLTPRLSQGKLFF.

This chain connects TRBV19 to TRBJ1-1; tentative D call: TRBD1 (6 bases). The V gene's germline CDR1 is LNHDA and CDR2 SQIVND (reference sequence). The CDR3 sequence is 18 residues long. The V gene lost 4 bases and the J gene lost 11 bases, with 32 bases spanning the gap. The CDR3 region has the DNA TGTGCCAGTAGTACCCGACAGGACTTTCCGTTCCTACCAACAGGGGCTTTCTTT. It yields the protein CASSTRQDFPFLPTGAFF. Together with reference TRBV19 and TRBJ1-1, the CDR3 gives the full variable domain: DGGITQSPKYLFRKEGQNVTLSCEQNLNHDAMYWYRQDPGQGLRLIYYSQIVNDFQKGDIAEGYSVSREKKESFPLTVTSAQKNPTAFYLCASSTRQDFPFLPTGAFFGQGTRLTVV.

This chain uses TRBV13 with TRBJ2-3; 7 nucleotides line up with TRBD2. CDR1 PRHDT and CDR2 FYEKMQ come from the germline V gene (reference sequence). Unmatched junction bases numbered 4, after V lost 5 bases and J lost 2 bases. There are 14 residues in the CDR3. Here the CDR3 DNA reads TGTGCCAGCAGCGGTAGCGGGCACACAGATACGCAGTATTTT. It codes for CASSGSGHTDTQYF.

The CDR3 DNA reads TGCGCCAGCAGCCAACCTGGGACAGGCGCGAATTCACCCCTCCACTTT. It is translated as CASSQPGTGANSPLHF. J is TRBJ1-6 and V is TRBV4-1, with 8 bases aligning to TRBD1. The CDR3 is made up of 16 amino acids. Trimming took 2 bases from V and 7 from J; bases not matched to a gene: 7. The germline V gene encodes CDR1 MGHRA and CDR2 YSYEKL.

This chain connects TRBV6-2 or TRBV6-3 to TRBJ1-2; D unclear. Between the trimmed V and J ends, which lost 5 bases and 4 bases, there was a span of 17 bases. CDR1 MNHEY and CDR2 SVGEGT come from the germline V gene. This CDR3 has 15 amino acids. For the CDR3, the DNA is TGTGCCAGCAGTAAGTGGGTGGACGGATCCTATGGCTACACCTTC. It codes for CASSKWVDGSYGYTF.

This clone was counted a single time. The chain links TRBV7-8 to TRBJ1-1; a weak D match, TRBD1 (5 bases). From germline, CDR1 is SGHVS and CDR2 FQNEAQ. This CDR3 has 13 residues. Trimming pared 5 bases from V and 7 bases from J, leaving 14 bases between. CDR3 region: CASSTGTENEAFF. CDR3 coding DNA: TGTGCCAGCAGCACCGGGACGGAAAATGAAGCTTTCTTT. The variable domain in full, completed from reference TRBV7-8 and TRBJ1-1, reads GAGVSQSPRYKVAKRGQDVALRCDPISGHVSLFWYQQALGQGPEFLTYFQNEAQLDKSGLPSDRFFAERPEGSVSTLKIQRTQQEDSAVYLCASSTGTENEAFFGQGTRLTVV.

The rearrangement joins TRBV18 to TRBJ1-1; 8 bases are shared with TRBD1. Germline CDR1 is KGHSH and CDR2 is LQKENI. The V and J ends lost 3 bases and 1 base, in that order; junction bases with no gene match: 7. The CDR3 has 16 residues. The CDR3 sequence is CASSPTTGTGNTEAFF. The CDR3 coding sequence is TGTGCCAGCTCACCCACCACCGGGACAGGGAACACTGAAGCTTTCTTT.

The rearrangement links TRBV4-3 to TRBJ1-6; D call uncertain. Looked up from germline, CDR1 is LGHNA and CDR2 is YSLEER. The CDR3 sequence is 19 residues long. V lost 1 base to trimming and J lost 1 base, with 17 bases between them. CDR3 bases: TGCGCCAGCAGCCAAGTCATGGGGAAAGGGAGGTCCTATAATTCACCCCTCCACTTT. Translating gives CASSQVMGKGRSYNSPLHF.